Given below is one T cell receptor (beta chain) in context. The specificity of this receptor is unknown. No much larger clone is present one base from it, and per-base qualities are unavailable. The data stem from a study of control samples from healthy donors and cancer patients (dated by TCRdb to about 2020). The germline V and J ends show losses of 1 base and 7 bases respectively, and no gene match explains 9 bases of the junction. According to the germline V gene, CDR1 reads SGDLS and CDR2 reads YYNGEE. The CDR3 covers 16 residues, taking in both the cysteine and the phenylalanine. The CDR3 DNA has 48 bases and is translated from base 1. Library method: the immunoSEQ multiplex PCR assay. This is the immuneACCESS table as TCRdb keeps it, with only in-frame sequences that have V and J called. A part of the clones is gone; compared with another copy, unresolved V genes explain less than half, and the rest is unexplained. The sample records tens of thousands of clones, 90% to 95% of which are singletons. Clones ranked in the top ten supply approximately 4.3% of the sample.

Recombination linked TRBV9 to TRBJ2-1, with TRBD2 matching 9 junction bases. This clonotype was obtained from a man in his thirties or forties in good health. Material for sequencing was blood. The CDR3: CASSVFKGTSTNEQFF. The base sequence is TGTGCCAGCAGCGTATTTAAGGGGACTAGCACGAATGAGCAGTTCTTC. The CDR3, completed at both ends by the reference TRBV9 and TRBJ2-1 genes, gives the full variable domain DSGVTQTPKHLITATGQRVTLRCSPRSGDLSVYWYQQSLDQGLQFLIQYYNGEERAKGNILERFSAQQFPDLHSELNLSSLELGDSALYFCASSVFKGTSTNEQFFGPGTRLTVL.